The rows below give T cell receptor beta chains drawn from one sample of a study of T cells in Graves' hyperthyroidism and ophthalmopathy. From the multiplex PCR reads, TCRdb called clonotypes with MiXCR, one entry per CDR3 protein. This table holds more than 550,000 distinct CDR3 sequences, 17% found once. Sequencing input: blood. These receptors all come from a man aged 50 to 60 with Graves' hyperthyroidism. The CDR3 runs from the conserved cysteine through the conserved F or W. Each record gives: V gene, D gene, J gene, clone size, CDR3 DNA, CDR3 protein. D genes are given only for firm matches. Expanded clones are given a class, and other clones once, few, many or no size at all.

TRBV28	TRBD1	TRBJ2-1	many	TGTGCCAGCAGTTTGAGACAGGGGAGGAATGAGCAGTTCTTC	CASSLRQGRNEQFF
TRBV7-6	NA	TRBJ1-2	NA	TGTGCCAGCAGCCCCTTACCTGGGAACTATGGCTACACCTTC	CASSPLPGNYGYTF
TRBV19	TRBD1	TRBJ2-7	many	TGTGCCAGTAGTACTCAACAGGGGGTGCGGGAGCAGTACTTC	CASSTQQGVREQYF
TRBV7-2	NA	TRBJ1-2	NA	TGTGCCAGCAGCTTAGTCGCGGGGGGCGCCTATGGCTACACCTTC	CASSLVAGGAYGYTF
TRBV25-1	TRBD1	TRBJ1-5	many	TGTGCCAGCAGTGAATCGGACAGGGAGCATCAGCCCCAGCATTTT	CASSESDREHQPQHF
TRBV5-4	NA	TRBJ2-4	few	TGTGCCAGCAGCGGAAAATCAGGGGAAAACATTCAGTACTTC	CASSGKSGENIQYF
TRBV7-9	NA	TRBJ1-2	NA	TGTGCCAGCAGCGATACCGGGACCCTCTACACCTTC	CASSDTGTLYTF
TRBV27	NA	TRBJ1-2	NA	TGTGCCAGCAGCCGGAGTGGGGACGGGGGCTATGGCTACACCTTC	CASSRSGDGGYGYTF
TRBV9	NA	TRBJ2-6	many	TGTGCCAGCAGCGAAAAGCTAGGGGCCAACGTCCTGACTTTC	CASSEKLGANVLTF
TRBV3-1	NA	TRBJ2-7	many	TGTGCCAGCAGCTCGCCCGGGGAAGAGCAGTACTTC	CASSSPGEEQYF
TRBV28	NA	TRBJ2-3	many	TGTGCCAGCAGAGTGAGATTCGGGACTACGCAGTATTTT	CASRVRFGTTQYF
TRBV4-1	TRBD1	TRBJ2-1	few	TGCGCCAGCAGCCTAATTAGACAGGGGGAGAATGAGCAGTTCTTC	CASSLIRQGENEQFF
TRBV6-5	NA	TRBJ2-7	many	TGTGCCAGCAGTTACCCTGGAGGGCGGTACGAGCAGTACTTC	CASSYPGGRYEQYF
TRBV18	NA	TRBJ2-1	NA	TGTGCCAGCTCACTAAAAACGGGTCCTGCGTACGGTGAGCATTTCTTC	CASSLKTGPAYGEHFF
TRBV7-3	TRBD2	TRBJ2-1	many	TGTGCCAGCAGCTTTGGAGTGACGGGAGGGCGCAATGAGCAGTTCTTC	CASSFGVTGGRNEQFF